These 30 T cell receptor beta chains were sequenced from one sample in a study of blood T cells in healthy people across ages. PCR was performed a second time for about 7 to 12 cycles using a sample-barcoded 5' primer and a J-beta primer mix. Using its own MiXCR run on the 5' RACE reads, TCRdb lists one record per CDR3 protein. Here the sample spans roughly 1.6 million distinct CDR3 sequences, around 36% being singletons. Sequencing used blood. The receptors come from a woman aged 30 to 39 in good health.

The sample holds a few counts of this clonotype. The chain recombines TRBV7-9 with TRBJ2-5; D is unclear. Looked up from germline, CDR1 is SEHNR and CDR2 is FQNEAQ (reference sequence). This CDR3 is 14 amino acids long. V was trimmed by 3 bases and J by 3 bases, leaving 11 bases between them. The CDR3 DNA reads as TGTGCCAGCAGCTTCCCCCGGGCGGAAGAGACCCAGTACTTC. Amino acid sequence: CASSFPRAEETQYF.

This clonotype was seen a single time. This chain uses TRBV5-1 with TRBJ2-7, with 7 bases that match TRBD1. The germline V gene encodes CDR1 SGHRS and CDR2 YFSETQ. This CDR3 contains 18 residues. J gave up 3 bases and V 4 bases, and 19 bases lay outside the gene matches. CDR3 coding DNA: TGCGCCAGCAGCAGACTAACCGGGACAGCCTTCGCCTACTACGAGCAGTACTTC. Translation gives CASSRLTGTAFAYYEQYF.

In this sample, this clonotype turned up a few times. This chain connects TRBV28 to TRBJ2-7; possibly TRBD1 or TRBD2 for D (5 bases each). The CDR3 is 12 residues long. Trimming removed 4 bases at V and 8 bases at J, with 12 bases between. The germline gives CDR1 MDHEN, CDR2 SYDVKM. The CDR3 DNA reads as TGTGCCAGCAGTTCGGGGACCGTCAAGCAGTACTTC. Its translation: CASSSGTVKQYF.

V usage is TRBV27 and J usage is TRBJ1-2; a possible D gene is TRBD1 (6 bases). Germline lookup yields CDR1 MNHEY and CDR2 SMNVEV (reference sequence). Trimming took 6 bases from V and 5 from J, leaving 19 bases between them. CDR3 length: 15 residues. CDR3 in amino acids: CASSLSSRGVYGYTF. The CDR3 nucleotides read TGTGCCAGCAGCCTAAGTTCCAGGGGTGTGTATGGCTACACCTTC.

The chain couples TRBV4-2 to TRBJ2-5; 14 bases fit TRBD2. The CDR3 is 16 amino acids. Trimming cost V 2 bases and J 5 bases; bases outside gene matches: 4. Germline CDR1 LGHNA, CDR2 YNFKEQ. This CDR3 is CASSQWTSGGKETQYF. The CDR3 DNA reads TGTGCCAGCAGCCAATGGACTAGCGGGGGGAAGGAGACCCAGTACTTC.

This rearrangement joins TRBV7-9 to TRBJ2-3; D ambiguous. This CDR3 is built from 16 residues. Germline lookup yields CDR1 SEHNR and CDR2 FQNEAQ (reference sequence). V was clipped by 1 base and J by 0 bases, with 11 bases between them. CDR3 amino acids: CASSLGLTASTDTQYF. The CDR3 DNA follows: TGTGCCAGCAGCTTAGGTTTGACGGCGAGCACAGATACGCAGTATTTT.

This clonotype was detected only a few times. This chain uses TRBV20-1 with TRBJ2-7; D is tentatively TRBD1 or TRBD2 (5 bases each). This CDR3 is built from 14 residues. Germline V gene sequence: CDR1 DFQATT, CDR2 SNEGSKA (reference sequence). V lost 5 bases and J lost 2, with 16 bases in between. For the CDR3, the DNA is TGCAGTGCTCGCGGTGAGGGGCACCCCTACGAGCAGTACTTC. It is translated as CSARGEGHPYEQYF.

A single count supports this clonotype. This chain connects TRBV18 to TRBJ2-7; 9 bases align to TRBD1. This CDR3 region has 12 residues. Losses at the gene ends were 1 base for V and 12 bases for J; bases not matched to a gene: 4. Germline CDR1 KGHSH, CDR2 LQKENI. As DNA, the CDR3 is TGTGCCAGCTCACCACGGACAGGGGAAGTGTACTTC. It specifies CASSPRTGEVYF.

This clonotype was seen a few times. V usage is TRBV7-2 and J usage is TRBJ2-3; D call uncertain. CDR1 and CDR2 (germline): SGHTA, FQGNSA. This CDR3 comprises 17 residues. Trimming stripped 2 bases from V and 0 bases from J, with 15 bases between. The CDR3 is CASSLLRLTSSTDTQYF. As DNA, the CDR3 is TGTGCCAGCAGCTTACTCCGACTTACATCTAGCACAGATACGCAGTATTTT.

V gene TRBV10-3 combines with J gene TRBJ2-5; possibly TRBD1 or TRBD2 for D (5 bases each). CDR1 and CDR2 (germline): ENHRY, SYGVKD. V was trimmed by 8 bases and J by 1 base, leaving 11 bases between them. This CDR3 contains 13 residues. CDR3 amino acids: CAIARGPQETQYF. CDR3 nucleotide sequence: TGTGCCATCGCGAGGGGCCCCCAAGAGACCCAGTACTTC.

In its sample, this clonotype was seen once. This chain uses TRBV4-1 with TRBJ2-5; TRBD2 aligns across 9 bases. V shed 3 bases, J shed 11 bases, and the junction held 22 bases outside the gene matches. Germline loops: CDR1 MGHRA, CDR2 YSYEKL. The CDR3 covers 18 residues. The CDR3 coding sequence is TGCGCCAGCAGCCAGATGAACTCCGGGACTAGCAGGGGAATGGGGCAGTACTTC. This encodes CASSQMNSGTSRGMGQYF.

The V gene is TRBV20-1, the J gene TRBJ2-7; TRBD2 is a possible D gene (5 bases). The end of the DNA aligns better with TRBJ2-5, so the J call may be wrong. Germline V gene sequence: CDR1 DFQATT, CDR2 SNEGSKA (reference sequence). The CDR3 spans 18 residues. Here the CDR3 reads CSAGPKNMTTRWQETQYF. Written as DNA, the CDR3 is TGCAGTGCTGGCCCCAAAAATATGACTACCCGGTGGCAAGAGACCCAGTACTTC.

V usage is TRBV20-1 and J usage is TRBJ2-7; 8 bases align to TRBD2. The CDR3 is 12 amino acids. Germline V gene data show CDR1 as DFQATT and CDR2 as SNEGSKA (reference sequence). V shed 1 base and J 6 bases; nucleotides not matched to a gene: 2. CDR3 nucleotides: TGCAGTGCTAGAGTAGCGGGGTTCGAGCAGTACTTC. Translated: CSARVAGFEQYF.

V is TRBV13 and J is TRBJ2-3; possibly TRBD2 for D (5 bases). Trimming removed 4 bases from V and 1 base from J, with 12 bases in between. From germline, CDR1 is PRHDT and CDR2 FYEKMQ (reference sequence). The CDR3 runs to 15 residues. Here the CDR3 DNA reads TGTGCCAGCAGCTCCGGACTGTTGGGCACAGATACGCAGTATTTT. Protein product: CASSSGLLGTDTQYF.

The rearrangement links TRBV4-2 to TRBJ2-2, with 10 bases identical to TRBD2. The V segment lost 0 bases and the J segment 7 bases; nucleotides outside the gene matches: 11. This CDR3 is built from 18 residues. Looked up from germline, CDR1 is LGHNA and CDR2 is YNFKEQ. CDR3 in amino acids: CASSQERGAGGPGGELFF. CDR3 in DNA: TGTGCCAGCAGCCAAGAGAGAGGAGCGGGAGGGCCCGGCGGGGAGCTGTTTTTT.

The chain combines TRBV6-1 with TRBJ2-7; no definite D call. The CDR3 sequence is 14 residues long. Germline V gene data show CDR1 as MNHNS and CDR2 as SASEGT. V was shortened by 1 base and J by 1 base, with 8 bases between the two germline ends. For the CDR3, the DNA is TGTGCCAGCAGTGAAGACGCCAGATCCTACGAGCAGTACTTC. Its translation is CASSEDARSYEQYF.

The rearrangement links TRBV20-1 to TRBJ2-1, with TRBD2 identical over 8 bases. Germline V CDR1 and CDR2: DFQATT, SNEGSKA (reference sequence). This CDR3 has 15 amino acids. The junction had 14 bases not matched to a gene; V was cut back by 6 bases and J by 7 bases. The CDR3 loop is CSARLPGGALNEQFF. Written as DNA, the CDR3 is TGCAGTGCCCGCCTACCCGGGGGGGCCTTGAATGAGCAGTTCTTC.

The table lists this clonotype with many counts. CDR3 bases: TGTGCCATCAGCAGACAGGGGGCGAGGGAGACCCAGTACTTC. Its translation: CAISRQGARETQYF. The chain is built from TRBV10-3 and TRBJ2-5, with TRBD1 identical over 10 bases. In germline, CDR1 is ENHRY, CDR2 SYGVKD. V dropped 6 bases and J dropped 5; count of bases not matched to a gene: 6. The CDR3 contains 14 residues.

This chain links TRBV27 with TRBJ2-5, with a tentative D call TRBD2 (11 bases). The tail of the sequence fits TRBJ2-7 better, so the J call may be wrong. CDR1 MNHEY and CDR2 SMNVEV come from the germline V gene (reference sequence). There are 24 residues in the CDR3. The DNA for the CDR3 is TGTGCCAGCAGTTTTCGATCACCTCTACCGACAGGGGGCCCTAGCGGGAGGATTAGCTACGAGCAGTACGTC. Residues: CASSFRSPLPTGGPSGRISYEQYV.

This chain joins TRBV21-1 and TRBJ1-5; the DNA was not used to check the table's D call, TRBD1. TRBV21-1 is a pseudogene locus. This CDR3 spans 22 amino acids. In DNA form, the CDR3 reads TGTGCCAGCAGCAAAAGGAGCCAGGGGGCGCACGATTACGGATATAGCAATCAGCCCCAGCATTTT. This sequence encodes CASSKRSQGAHDYGYSNQPQHF.

The V and J genes are TRBV11-3 and TRBJ2-1; TRBD1 is a possible D gene (6 bases). This CDR3 spans 12 amino acids. Germline V gene sequence: CDR1 SGHNT, CDR2 YENEEA. Trimming took 3 bases from V and 9 from J, leaving 9 bases between them. For the CDR3, the DNA is TGTGCCAGCAGCTTCACAGGGAGTGAGCAGTTCTTC. It yields the protein CASSFTGSEQFF.

The chain links TRBV5-6 to TRBJ1-6; 7 bases are a match to TRBD1. The CDR3 contains 15 residues. CDR1 is SGHDT and CDR2 is YYEEEE in the germline V gene. Trimming removed 4 bases from V and 10 bases from J; junction bases left unmatched: 11. The CDR3 loop reads CASSTYRGGGSPLHF. The CDR3 region has the DNA TGTGCCAGCAGCACTTACAGGGGCGGCGGATCACCCCTCCACTTT.

This clonotype was detected only a few times. V usage is TRBV5-1 and J usage is TRBJ2-1, with no clear D. Deletions cut 4 bases from V and 7 bases from J, with 9 bases between. The CDR3 has 12 amino acids. Germline values: CDR1 SGHRS, CDR2 YFSETQ. The CDR3 nucleotides read TGCGCCAGCAGCAAACAAAGGAATGAGCAGTTCTTC. Residues: CASSKQRNEQFF.

This sequence joins TRBV18 and TRBJ2-3; the match to TRBD1 covers 9 bases. The CDR3 spans 16 residues. Germline-derived CDR1 and CDR2 are KGHSH and LQKENI. J lost 2 bases, V lost 3 bases, and 6 bases had no gene match. CDR3 sequence (DNA): TGTGCCAGCTCACCGCCGGGACAGGGTAACACAGATACGCAGTATTTT. Translating gives CASSPPGQGNTDTQYF. Complete variable domain (other parts from reference TRBV18 and TRBJ2-3): NAGVMQNPRHLVRRRGQEARLRCSPMKGHSHVYWYRQLPEEGLKFMVYLQKENIIDESGMPKERFSAEFPKEGPSILRIQQVVRGDSAAYFCASSPPGQGNTDTQYFGPGTRLTVL.

V gene TRBV6-6 combines with J gene TRBJ1-2; D remains ambiguous. CDR3 size: 14 residues. Germline CDR1 reads MNHNY; CDR2 reads SVGAGI (reference sequence). V was cut by 3 bases and J by 7 bases, with 15 bases left in between. The CDR3 sequence is CASSYGEGSGGYTF. The CDR3 DNA sequence: TGTGCCAGCAGTTATGGGGAGGGATCAGGTGGCTACACCTTC.

This clonotype was seen more than once but under ten times. The chain carries TRBV7-9 and TRBJ1-1, with TRBD1 matching 8 bases. CDR3 length: 15 residues. Losses at the gene ends were 5 bases for V and 3 bases for J; bases not matched to a gene: 8. The V gene's germline CDR1 is SEHNR and CDR2 FQNEAQ (reference sequence). The chain's CDR3 is CASSVGTGLDTEAFF. CDR3 in DNA: TGTGCCAGCAGCGTAGGGACAGGTCTAGACACTGAAGCTTTCTTT.

This clonotype appeared a few times. The chain employs TRBV7-9 and TRBJ1-5; D might be TRBD1 (5 bases). Trimming removed 5 bases from V and 9 bases from J, with 17 bases in between. Germline loops: CDR1 SEHNR, CDR2 FQNEAQ (reference sequence). The CDR3 is 14 amino acids. The CDR3 region has the DNA TGTGCCAGCAGCCTGGAGGGACCTCTTTGGCCCCAGCATTTT. Translation: CASSLEGPLWPQHF. The complete variable domain, with remaining parts taken from reference TRBV7-9 and TRBJ1-5, reads DTGVSQNPRHKITKRGQNVTFRCDPISEHNRLYWYRQTLGQGPEFLTYFQNEAQLEKSRLLSDRFSAERPKGSFSTLEIQRTEQGDSAMYLCASSLEGPLWPQHFGDGTRLSIL.

The chain joins TRBV27 to TRBJ2-7; perhaps TRBD1 as D (5 bases). CDR3 size: 13 residues. Germline lookup yields CDR1 MNHEY and CDR2 SMNVEV (reference sequence). Deletions cut 6 bases from V and 2 bases from J, with 11 bases between. CDR3 in amino acids: CASSGRVAYEQYF. CDR3 nucleotide sequence: TGTGCCAGCAGCGGCAGGGTTGCCTACGAGCAGTACTTC.

The chain has TRBV5-6 and TRBJ2-7; 11 bases are a match to TRBD2. CDR1 is SGHDT, CDR2 YYEEEE, per germline. The CDR3 covers 16 residues. After removal of 0 bases from V and 5 bases from J, the junction contained 7 bases not matched to a gene. CDR3 coding DNA: TGTGCCAGCAGCTTGGCCTTAGCGGGAGGGACGGACGAGCAGTACTTC. It codes for CASSLALAGGTDEQYF.

This clonotype has only a few counts. V gene TRBV6-2 or TRBV6-3 combines with J gene TRBJ2-7; perhaps TRBD2 as D (5 bases). The CDR3 totals 14 residues. V was pared by 8 bases and J by 2 bases, with 16 bases between. Germline lookup yields CDR1 MNHEY and CDR2 SVGEGT. DNA for the CDR3: TGTGCCAGCGCCCCGGACTTGGTGACCTACGAGCAGTACTTC. Its protein is CASAPDLVTYEQYF.